This note documents a single TCR beta chain sequence. The antigen is unknown. The use of a sample-barcoded 5' primer and a J-beta primer mix characterized a second PCR of roughly 6 to 11 cycles. From the 5' RACE reads, TCRdb called clonotypes with MiXCR, one entry per CDR3 protein. The sample has 760,000 or so distinct CDR3 sequences, just under 25% seen once. Trimming cost V 5 bases and J 2 bases; bases outside gene matches: 11. The CDR3 runs 16 residues. From germline, CDR1 is SGHVS and CDR2 FNYEAQ. The sample is drawn from a study of blood T cells in healthy people across ages. Broader study findings: Roughly linear age-related decline in beta diversity appeared, significant by age 40.

These same data were also listed under a study on T cells of mothers and their children.

The sample consisted of blood. The chain is built from TRBV7-6 and TRBJ2-5, with 7 bases fitting TRBD2. This sequence originates from a boy between 10 and 17 years old in good health. CDR3 protein: CASSPLGGGGQETQYF. In DNA form, the CDR3 reads TGTGCCAGCAGCCCCCTGGGGGGGGGTGGTCAAGAGACCCAGTACTTC.